The 7 T cell receptor beta chains below were found in one sample sequenced in a study of shared clonotypes between healthy human individuals. Naive-designated CD8 cells lacked CD45RO, were positively enriched for CCR7, and omitted terminally differentiated effector memory CD45RA+ cells. This table comes from immunoSEQ multiplex PCR, and its TCRdb copy is limited to in-frame clones, with some not included. In the table there are approximately 650,000 clones, just under 97% of which are singletons. Input material: naive CD8+ T cells sorted from blood. These receptors were taken from a woman aged 30 to 39 in good health.

The chain recombines TRBV4-1 with TRBJ2-1; 9 nucleotides match TRBD1. The CDR3 consists of 15 residues. J gave up 9 bases and V 3 bases, and 9 bases lay outside the gene matches. Germline loops: CDR1 MGHRA, CDR2 YSYEKL. CDR3 amino acids: CASSQPGTGLPEQFF. CDR3 bases: TGCGCCAGCAGCCAGCCCGGGACAGGGCTTCCTGAGCAGTTCTTC.

J is TRBJ1-1 and V is TRBV10-1, with D unclear. This CDR3 has 12 residues. Germline CDR1 reads WNHNN; CDR2 reads SYGVQD (reference sequence). Trimming left V 0 bases short and J 6 bases short, with 5 bases between. CDR3 in DNA: TGCGCCAGCAGTGAGTCGGGTTCTGAAGCTTTCTTT. Amino acids: CASSESGSEAFF.

This rearrangement joins TRBV2 to TRBJ1-2; D gene uncertain. The CDR3 spans 12 residues. V lost 7 bases and J 4 bases, leaving 10 bases between the germline ends. The germline CDR1 and CDR2 sequences are SNHLY and FYNNEI. CDR3 sequence reads: CASTSGSYGYTF. The CDR3 DNA sequence: TGTGCCAGCACGAGCGGTTCCTATGGCTACACCTTC.

The V call is TRBV9, the J call TRBJ1-5; D possibly corresponds to TRBD1 (6 bases). Germline lookup yields CDR1 SGDLS and CDR2 YYNGEE. CDR3 length: 14 amino acids. Trimming took off 4 bases at V and 3 bases at J, with 11 bases between the two ends. The CDR3 DNA reads TGTGCCAGCAGCCCCAGGACAGACAATCAGCCCCAGCATTTT. It codes for CASSPRTDNQPQHF. Full variable domain (missing parts from reference TRBV9 and TRBJ1-5): DSGVTQTPKHLITATGQRVTLRCSPRSGDLSVYWYQQSLDQGLQFLIQYYNGEERAKGNILERFSAQQFPDLHSELNLSSLELGDSALYFCASSPRTDNQPQHFGDGTRLSIL.

The chain uses TRBV4-2 and TRBJ2-1, with 9 bases lining up with TRBD2. Per the germline V gene, CDR1 is LGHNA and CDR2 is YNFKEQ. Trimming at V came to 0 bases and at J to 7 bases, leaving 7 bases not matched to a gene. The CDR3 covers 16 residues. CDR3 region: CASSQDGGRAGNEQFF. CDR3 DNA sequence: TGTGCCAGCAGCCAAGATGGCGGGAGGGCTGGGAATGAGCAGTTCTTC.

V usage is TRBV6-1 and J usage is TRBJ1-5; 11 bases are shared with TRBD1. This CDR3 is 15 amino acids long. The V gene end was trimmed by 2 bases and the J gene end by 8 bases; junction bases not matched to a gene: 5. Germline values: CDR1 MNHNS, CDR2 SASEGT. The CDR3 coding sequence is TGTGCCAGCAGTGAATGGACAGGGGGCGGAGAGCCCCAGCATTTT. It codes for CASSEWTGGGEPQHF.

This clone was observed once. The rearrangement links TRBV5-6 to TRBJ2-7; D may match TRBD1 or TRBD2 (6 bases each). The germline CDR1 and CDR2 sequences are SGHDT and YYEEEE. Trimming removed 4 bases from V and 0 bases from J, with 8 bases in between. The CDR3 is 13 residues long. CDR3 sequence: CASSAGHSYEQYF. CDR3 nucleotides: TGTGCCAGCAGCGCGGGACACTCCTACGAGCAGTACTTC. Using reference TRBV5-6 and TRBJ2-7 for the parts outside the CDR3, the full variable domain is DAGVTQSPTHLIKTRGQQVTLRCSPKSGHDTVSWYQQALGQGPQFIFQYYEEEERQRGNFPDRFSGHQFPNYSSELNVNALLLGDSALYLCASSAGHSYEQYFGPGTRLTVT.